Sequencing of this TCR beta chain was carried out in a study of blood T cell repertoires in COVID-19. Study context: The United States, Italy and Spain were the sources of the acute and convalescent COVID-19 samples. PBMCs, B-cell-depleted T cells, or T cells provided the cDNA or gDNA that made up the material.

The germline V and J ends were trimmed by 4 bases and 2 bases, with 9 bases remaining between them. Per the germline V gene, CDR1 is SGHDN and CDR2 is FVKESK. The CDR3 has 13 residues. Categorization into cohorts depended on clinical history that participants reported. The method was immunoSEQ multiplex PCR; TCRdb's version includes in-frame clones alone and lacks a portion of them. The sample contains roughly 520,000 clones, over 75% of which appear only once. The material sequenced was PBMCs or T cells enriched from blood (not recorded which). This TCR came from a woman aged 40 to 49 who had recovered from COVID-19. V usage is TRBV14 and J usage is TRBJ2-7, with no clear D. This chain's CDR3 is CASSLDTTYEQYF. CDR3 DNA sequence: TGTGCCAGCAGCCTCGACACGACCTACGAGCAGTACTTC.